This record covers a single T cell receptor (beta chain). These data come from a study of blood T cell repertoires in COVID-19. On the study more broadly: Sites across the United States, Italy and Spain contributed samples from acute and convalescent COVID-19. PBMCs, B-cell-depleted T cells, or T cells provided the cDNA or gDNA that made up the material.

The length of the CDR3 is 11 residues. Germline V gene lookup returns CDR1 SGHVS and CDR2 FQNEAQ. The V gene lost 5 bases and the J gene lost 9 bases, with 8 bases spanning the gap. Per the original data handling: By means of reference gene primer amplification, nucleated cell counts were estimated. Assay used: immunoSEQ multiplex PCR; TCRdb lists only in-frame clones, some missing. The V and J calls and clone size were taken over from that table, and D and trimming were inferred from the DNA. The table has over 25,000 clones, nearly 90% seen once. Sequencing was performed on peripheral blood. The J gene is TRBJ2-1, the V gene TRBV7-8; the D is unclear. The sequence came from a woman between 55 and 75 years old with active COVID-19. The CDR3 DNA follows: TGTGCCAGCAGCCTGCTTAGTGAGCAGTTCTTC. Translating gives CASSLLSEQFF.